This T cell receptor beta chain was sequenced during a study of post-analysis software for immune sequencing data. Study-level results: There were five TRBV segments more frequent in patients than controls, and TRBV5-6, TRBV5-1 and TRBV20-1 were among them.

Built from TCR beta cDNA, the libraries had unique molecular identifiers in them. Each CDR3 protein gets one entry after TCRdb re-called the PCR reads with MiXCR. The data contain hundreds of thousands of distinct CDR3 sequences, about 32% of them singletons. The germline V gene has CDR1 ENHRY and CDR2 SYGVKD. This CDR3 has 14 amino acids. On this clonotype itself: Antigen: not known. Germline and junction disagree at one end, which may indicate a read error.

The clonotype originates from a girl aged 5-17 years with multiple sclerosis. This chain uses TRBV10-3 with TRBJ2-5, with D perhaps matching TRBD1 (6 bases). Sequences were obtained from blood. The CDR3 DNA reads as TGTGCCATCAGCTACAGAGGGGGACAAGGGACCCAGTACTTC. It yields the protein CAISYRGGQGTQYF.